One sample yielded the 18 T cell receptor beta chains listed below, sequenced in a study of shared clonotypes between healthy human individuals. TCRdb's table, derived via immunoSEQ multiplex PCR, lists solely in-frame clones and lacks some. Altogether over a million clones are present, around 74% being singletons, with the ten largest covering approximately 1.5%. Sequenced sample: memory CD4+ T cells sorted from blood. Subset given: CD45RA-negative fraction. The receptors were sampled from a man in his late teens or twenties in good health.

V and J are TRBV5-4 and TRBJ1-3; TRBD1 agrees at 9 bases. The CDR3 loop spans 16 amino acids. With V trimmed by 3 bases and J by 4 bases, 8 bases remained unmatched. Germline V gene sequence: CDR1 SGHNT, CDR2 YYREEE (reference sequence). The CDR3 loop is CASSWGQGLGGNTIYF. CDR3 bases: TGTGCCAGCAGCTGGGGACAGGGCCTAGGGGGAAACACCATATATTTT.

V is TRBV18 and J is TRBJ1-2, with D possibly being TRBD1 (5 bases). This CDR3 region has 14 residues. The V end lost 4 bases, the J end lost 4 bases, and 13 bases lay between the germline ends. CDR1 and CDR2 from the germline V gene are KGHSH and LQKENI. CDR3 amino acids: CASSQATESYGYTF. CDR3 sequence (DNA): TGTGCCAGCTCACAAGCGACAGAGAGCTATGGCTACACCTTC.

The genes are TRBV4-2 and TRBJ2-1; 10 bases are a match to TRBD2. Trimming took 0 bases from V and 4 from J; bases not matched to a gene: 6. This CDR3 region has 17 residues. CDR1 is LGHNA and CDR2 is YNFKEQ in the germline V gene. CDR3 coding DNA: TGTGCCAGCAGCCAAGAGGGTGGGACTAGCGCTTACAATGAGCAGTTCTTC. Its translation: CASSQEGGTSAYNEQFF.

The chain links TRBV14 to TRBJ1-3, with 7 bases lining up with TRBD1. Trimming took 5 bases from V and 4 from J; bases not matched to a gene: 5. The CDR3 spans 14 residues. CDR1 and CDR2 from the germline V gene are SGHDN and FVKESK. The DNA of the CDR3 is TGTGCCAGCAGCAGTACAGGGGTCGGAAACACCATATATTTT. Protein sequence: CASSSTGVGNTIYF.

The V gene is TRBV6-1, the J gene TRBJ2-7, with 12 bases lining up with TRBD1. Trimming at V came to 2 bases and at J to 5 bases, leaving 4 bases not matched to a gene. Germline V lookup: CDR1 MNHNS, CDR2 SASEGT. The CDR3 runs to 15 residues. CDR3 DNA sequence: TGTGCCAGCAGTGAACCGGGACAGGGGGCTAACGAGCAGTACTTC. It codes for CASSEPGQGANEQYF.

This chain uses TRBV5-6 with TRBJ1-1, with D perhaps TRBD1 (5 bases). The CDR3 sequence is 14 residues long. Per the germline V gene, CDR1 is SGHDT and CDR2 is YYEEEE. The ends were cut back, 2 bases at V and 4 bases at J, with 12 bases in the middle. CDR3 sequence (DNA): TGTGCCAGCAGCTTTCCAGGGTGGGGCACTGAAGCTTTCTTT. As protein: CASSFPGWGTEAFF.

J is TRBJ1-2 and V is TRBV25-1; a weak D match, TRBD1 (6 bases). Per germline, CDR1 MGHDK and CDR2 SYGVNS. V was clipped by 0 bases and J by 8 bases, with 10 bases between them. This CDR3 spans 13 amino acids. The CDR3 bases are TGTGCCAGCAGTGAATATGAGGGGGACGGCTACACCTTC. This codes for CASSEYEGDGYTF.

This chain uses TRBV30 with TRBJ2-3; possibly TRBD1 for D (6 bases). The CDR3 contains 14 residues. CDR1 is GTSNPN and CDR2 is SVGIG in the germline V gene (reference sequence). Trimming took off 4 bases at V and 1 base at J, with 12 bases between the two ends. CDR3 amino acids: CAWMKQGRTDTQYF. CDR3 sequence (DNA): TGTGCCTGGATGAAACAGGGCCGCACAGATACGCAGTATTTT.

V and J are TRBV5-1 and TRBJ1-2; D may be TRBD1 (6 bases). The CDR3 length is 15 residues. V lost 1 base, J lost 4 bases, and 14 bases lay in between. Germline loops: CDR1 SGHRS, CDR2 YFSETQ. The CDR3 DNA reads TGCGCCAGCAGCTTGAATGCAGGGGAGTTCTATGGCTACACCTTC. Its translation: CASSLNAGEFYGYTF.

The chain couples TRBV25-1 to TRBJ2-5; D might be TRBD2 (5 bases). The J call may be wrong; the DNA end is better matched by TRBJ2-7. This CDR3 is built from 15 residues. Germline V gene data show CDR1 as MGHDK and CDR2 as SYGVNS. The CDR3 region has the DNA TGTGCCAGCAGTGAAGGAGGAAGTAAAACCTACGAGCAGTACTTC. It yields the protein CASSEGGSKTYEQYF.

As to this clone: Within the sample, other DNA sequences also encode this same CDR3. The chain combines TRBV6-1 with TRBJ1-5, with D unresolved. Trimming removed 2 bases from V and 4 bases from J, with 3 bases in between. From germline, CDR1 is MNHNS and CDR2 SASEGT. This CDR3 is 12 amino acids long. DNA of the CDR3: TGTGCCAGCAGTGAATTGAATCAGCCCCAGCATTTT. This codes for CASSELNQPQHF.

The chain employs TRBV18 and TRBJ2-5; D unclear. This CDR3 has 14 residues. With 3 bases removed from V and 5 bases from J, the gap between germline ends came to 13 bases. Germline V gives CDR1 KGHSH, CDR2 LQKENI. This CDR3 reads CASSPGPASETQYF. The CDR3 region has the DNA TGTGCCAGCTCACCCGGCCCTGCCAGTGAGACCCAGTACTTC.

The chain employs TRBV15 and TRBJ1-5; TRBD1 is a possible D gene (6 bases). The germline V gene has CDR1 LNHNV and CDR2 YYDKDF (reference sequence). This CDR3 has 15 amino acids. Trimming shortened V by 3 bases and J by 3 bases, and 12 bases separated the two germline ends. The CDR3 protein is CATSRQDSHNQPQHF. In DNA, the CDR3 is TGTGCCACCAGCAGGCAGGACAGCCACAATCAGCCCCAGCATTTT. The whole variable domain, filled in from reference TRBV15 and TRBJ1-5, reads DAMVIQNPRYQVTQFGKPVTLSCSQTLNHNVMYWYQQKSSQAPKLLFHYYDKDFNNEADTPDNFQSRRPNTSFCFLDIRSPGLGDTAMYLCATSRQDSHNQPQHFGDGTRLSIL.

This clone was counted a single time. The gene calls are TRBV9 and TRBJ2-2; possibly TRBD1 for D (6 bases). Germline CDR1 is SGDLS and CDR2 is YYNGEE. V lost 5 bases to trimming and J lost 4 bases, with 12 bases between them. CDR3 length: 14 amino acids. This CDR3 reads CASSRGHLTGELFF. The CDR3 nucleotides read TGTGCCAGCAGTAGGGGACATCTCACCGGGGAGCTGTTTTTT.

In this sample, this clone turned up a few times. This rearrangement joins TRBV2 to TRBJ2-3, with D unresolved. The CDR3 loop spans 12 amino acids. Trimming stripped 8 bases from V and 6 bases from J, with 12 bases between. The germline V gene encodes CDR1 SNHLY and CDR2 FYNNEI. CDR3 DNA sequence: TGTGCCAGCGATCTGGTGAGCGATACGCAGTATTTT. Encoded protein: CASDLVSDTQYF.

The chain carries TRBV10-3 and TRBJ1-2; D not certain. V lost 3 bases to trimming and J lost 1 base, with 6 bases between them. This CDR3 region has 13 residues. Looked up from germline, CDR1 is ENHRY and CDR2 is SYGVKD. CDR3 in amino acids: CAISDGSNYGYTF. CDR3 DNA sequence: TGTGCCATCAGTGACGGGAGTAACTATGGCTACACCTTC.

The chain carries TRBV4-2 and TRBJ1-5; 9 positions agree with TRBD1. The germline gives CDR1 LGHNA, CDR2 YNFKEQ. With V trimmed by 4 bases and J by 2 bases, 3 bases remained unmatched. There are 15 residues in the CDR3. The DNA for the CDR3 is TGTGCCAGCAGCCCAACAGGGGGCGGCAATCAGCCCCAGCATTTT. Its translation: CASSPTGGGNQPQHF.

V gene TRBV10-3 combines with J gene TRBJ2-1, with D possibly called TRBD1 or TRBD2 (6 bases each). Germline CDR1 is ENHRY and CDR2 is SYGVKD. CDR3 length: 11 amino acids. Trimming left V 3 bases short and J 13 bases short, with 10 bases between. The CDR3 protein is CAISDGGLQFF. The CDR3 region has the DNA TGTGCCATCAGTGACGGGGGCCTCCAGTTCTTC.